Presented here are 6 T cell receptor beta chains from one specimen sequenced in a study of T-cell memory formation after mild COVID-19. TCRdb re-called the 5' RACE reads with MiXCR, one entry per CDR3 protein. The table lists some 150,000 distinct CDR3 sequences, 11% to 15% of them singletons, with 25% to 30% in the top ten. Sequencing was carried out using PBMCs or a T cell subset sorted from them (not recorded which). These receptors all come from an adult woman who had mild COVID-19 (a few samples of this study predate the infection). Cell type and time point are not known.

This clonotype was counted only a few times. The gene calls are TRBV24-1 and TRBJ2-1, with 12 bases aligning to TRBD2. The CDR3 has 15 residues. The V and J ends lost 10 bases and 6 bases, in that order; junction bases with no gene match: 9. Germline V gives CDR1 KGHDR, CDR2 SFDVKD. CDR3 residues: CATGTRTSGANEQFF. CDR3 nucleotides: TGTGCCACTGGAACTCGGACTAGCGGGGCCAATGAGCAGTTCTTC.

This chain links TRBV2 with TRBJ2-7; 11 bases align to TRBD2. The CDR3 extends over 13 amino acids. Losses at the gene ends were 9 bases for V and 5 bases for J; bases not matched to a gene: 6. Germline values: CDR1 SNHLY, CDR2 FYNNEI. In DNA, the CDR3 is TGTGCCAGTCTGACTAGCGGGAACCACGAGCAGTACTTC. Protein sequence: CASLTSGNHEQYF.

This clonotype was seen a few times. The CDR3 region is CSAVADTQYF. As DNA, the CDR3 is TGCAGCGCCGTGGCAGATACGCAGTATTTT. This chain links TRBV29-1 with TRBJ2-3, with unresolved D. Germline V gene data show CDR1 as SQVTM and CDR2 as ANQGSEA. The CDR3 is 10 residues long. Trimming took off 7 bases at V and 4 bases at J, with 6 bases between the two ends.

In its sample, this clonotype was seen a few times. The junction departs from germline at one end; a sequencing error may be responsible. The chain joins TRBV7-7 to TRBJ2-7, with TRBD1 identical over 7 bases. The CDR3 contains 14 residues. Germline V gene lookup returns CDR1 SSHAT and CDR2 FNYEAQ (reference sequence). This CDR3 is CASSLGEGAVEQYF. In nucleotides, the CDR3 is TGTGCTAGCAGCTTAGGTGAGGGGGCGGTCGAGCAGTACTTC.

This chain links TRBV12-3 or TRBV12-4 with TRBJ2-5; D call uncertain. V gave up 4 bases and J gave up 5 bases, with 17 bases separating them. CDR3 size: 15 residues. This chain's CDR3 is CASSSPWVKVETQYF. In nucleotides, the CDR3 is TGTGCCAGCAGTTCCCCTTGGGTGAAGGTGGAGACCCAGTACTTC.

This clonotype has a handful of counts. The V and J genes are TRBV12-3 or TRBV12-4 and TRBJ2-5, with D tentatively TRBD1 or TRBD2 (5 bases each). The CDR3 consists of 13 residues. V dropped 4 bases and J dropped 5 bases, with 11 bases sitting between them. The CDR3 is CASSSQGRETQYF. CDR3 bases: TGTGCCAGCAGTTCGCAGGGACGGGAGACCCAGTACTTC.